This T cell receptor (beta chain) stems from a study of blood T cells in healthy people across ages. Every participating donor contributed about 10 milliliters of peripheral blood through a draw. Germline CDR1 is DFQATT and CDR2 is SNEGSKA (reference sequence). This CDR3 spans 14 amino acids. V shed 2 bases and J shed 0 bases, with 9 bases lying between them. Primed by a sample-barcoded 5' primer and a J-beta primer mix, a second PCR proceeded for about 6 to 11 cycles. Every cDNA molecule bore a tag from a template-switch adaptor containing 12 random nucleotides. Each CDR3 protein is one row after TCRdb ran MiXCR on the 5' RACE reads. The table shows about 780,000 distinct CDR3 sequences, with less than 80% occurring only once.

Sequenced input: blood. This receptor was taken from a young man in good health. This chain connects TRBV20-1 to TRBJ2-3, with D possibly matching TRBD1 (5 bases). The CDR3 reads CSARRAGSTDTQYF. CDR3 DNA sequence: TGCAGTGCTAGAAGAGCAGGGAGCACAGATACGCAGTATTTT.